The clone carrying this TCR beta chain has ten or more counts. Its matching antigen is unknown. This record comes from a study of spatial heterogeneity in lung cancer. Study details: Compared with alpha-chain sequences, beta-chain sequences were consistently detected in greater numbers. Findings and caveats of the study: Tumor mutation count correlated with how many alpha and beta TCRs expanded intratumorally.

Stated time point: sample taken at primary tumor resection. Donation came from some 72 patients with untreated early-stage non-small cell lung cancer. Unsorted whole RNA samples from tumor, nontumor lung or frozen PBMC were sequenced. V was pared by 0 bases and J by 3 bases, with 10 bases between. The CDR3 runs to 14 residues. Germline V gives CDR1 SGHRS, CDR2 YFSETQ. Each TCR cDNA molecule carried a unique molecular identifier. TCRdb analysed the 5' RACE reads with MiXCR anew, one entry per CDR3 protein. The sample records tens of thousands of distinct CDR3 sequences, about 6.8% being singletons. This chain links TRBV5-1 with TRBJ2-7; D may be TRBD1 (6 bases). The specimen comprised lung tumor tissue, sampled at surgery. The source of this sequence is a male donor with early-stage non-small cell lung cancer. DNA for the CDR3: TGCGCCAGCAGCTTGGCGCAGGGGATCTACGAGCAGTACTTC. Translating gives CASSLAQGIYEQYF.